Listed here are 10 T cell receptor beta chains from one sample, sequenced in a study of blood T cell repertoires in COVID-19. Using immunoSEQ multiplex PCR, the repertoire was profiled, and TCRdb retains in-frame clones only, with some absent. The table has some 200,000 clones, 80% to 85% seen once; the top ten hold 6.5% to 9.5%. The sample taken for sequencing was PBMCs or T cells enriched from blood (not recorded which). Every receptor here comes from a man aged 35-49 years who had recovered from COVID-19.

This clone occurred once. The chain has TRBV6-5 and TRBJ2-7; perhaps TRBD1 as D (6 bases). The CDR3 covers 11 residues. Between the trimmed V and J ends, which lost 5 bases and 7 bases, there was a span of 9 bases. CDR1 and CDR2 (germline): MNHEY, SVGAGI. CDR3 DNA: TGTGCCAGCAGTAACAGGGTGGAGCAGTACTTC. Amino acid sequence: CASSNRVEQYF.

This clone was observed a handful of times. The V and J genes are TRBV15 and TRBJ1-2; D is unresolved. The CDR3 runs 13 residues. With 2 bases removed from V and 8 bases from J, the gap between germline ends came to 12 bases. Looked up from germline, CDR1 is LNHNV and CDR2 is YYDKDF (reference sequence). In nucleotides, the CDR3 is TGTGCCACCAGCAGACAGAAGTGGTACGGCTACACCTTC. Residues: CATSRQKWYGYTF.

This chain connects TRBV30 to TRBJ2-2, with 9 bases identical to TRBD1. Germline V gives CDR1 GTSNPN, CDR2 SVGIG (reference sequence). J was trimmed by 8 bases and V by 3 bases; bases with no gene match: 13. The CDR3 is 16 residues long. The CDR3 sequence: CAWRPPYRGQSGELFF. The CDR3 DNA reads as TGTGCCTGGAGACCCCCATACAGGGGGCAATCTGGGGAGCTGTTTTTT.

The genes are TRBV18 and TRBJ2-7; TRBD1 agrees at 11 bases. The CDR3 sequence is 16 residues long. The germline V gene encodes CDR1 KGHSH and CDR2 LQKENI. The trim removed 6 bases at V and 1 base at J, leaving 8 bases unmatched. The CDR3, as DNA: TGTGCCAGCTCGTATGGGACAGGGGGTATATCCTACGAGCAGTACTTC. This gives the protein CASSYGTGGISYEQYF. The variable domain in full, with the rest retrieved from reference TRBV18 and TRBJ2-7, is NAGVMQNPRHLVRRRGQEARLRCSPMKGHSHVYWYRQLPEEGLKFMVYLQKENIIDESGMPKERFSAEFPKEGPSILRIQQVVRGDSAAYFCASSYGTGGISYEQYFGPGTRLTVT.

The chain employs TRBV5-1 and TRBJ1-2; no reliable D call. The germline CDR1 and CDR2 sequences are SGHRS and YFSETQ. Trimming shortened V by 3 bases and J by 3 bases, and 15 bases separated the two germline ends. CDR3 length equals 15 residues. The CDR3 spells CASSSGGGFHYGYTF. CDR3 bases: TGCGCCAGCAGCTCCGGTGGCGGGTTTCACTATGGCTACACCTTC.

Only a few counts were recorded for this clone. The genes are TRBV6-4 and TRBJ2-3; D unclear. The CDR3 spans 15 residues. Looked up from germline, CDR1 is MRHNA and CDR2 is SNTAGT. The V end lost 0 bases, the J end lost 4 bases, and 11 bases lay between the germline ends. The DNA of the CDR3 is TGTGCCAGCAGTGACTCATCAGAAAGTTCAGATACGCAGTATTTT. It encodes CASSDSSESSDTQYF.

The J gene is TRBJ2-1, the V gene TRBV19, with 8 positions matching TRBD2. The J segment lost 4 bases and the V segment lost 5 bases, leaving 16 bases of the junction unmatched. Looked up from germline, CDR1 is LNHDA and CDR2 is SQIVND (reference sequence). The CDR3 is made up of 18 amino acids. DNA of the CDR3: TGTGCCAGTAGTGCCGTTGGTAGCGGGGTCGTTATGTACAATGAGCAGTTCTTC. This sequence encodes CASSAVGSGVVMYNEQFF.

This chain links TRBV7-9 with TRBJ1-1, with D unclear. The CDR3 is made up of 14 amino acids. CDR1 is SEHNR and CDR2 is FQNEAQ in the germline V gene (reference sequence). The germline V and J ends were trimmed by 6 bases and 1 base, with 12 bases remaining between them. CDR3 nucleotides: TGTGCCAGCAGTATCACAAATAAGAACACTGAAGCTTTCTTT. Residues: CASSITNKNTEAFF.

V usage is TRBV12-3 or TRBV12-4 and J usage is TRBJ2-1, with a weak D call TRBD2 (5 bases). This CDR3 is 12 amino acids long. V was trimmed by 7 bases and J by 7 bases, leaving 11 bases between them. The CDR3 DNA sequence: TGTGCCAGCAACCTACGGGGAAATGAGCAGTTCTTC. It codes for CASNLRGNEQFF.

The V gene is TRBV7-6, the J gene TRBJ2-7; 11 bases fit TRBD1. This CDR3 has 16 amino acids. With 1 base clipped from V and 7 bases from J, the junction kept 9 bases outside the gene matches. CDR1 and CDR2 (germline): SGHVS, FNYEAQ. The CDR3: CASSLGPRDRGIEQYF. CDR3 in DNA: TGTGCCAGCAGCTTAGGTCCCAGGGACAGGGGGATTGAGCAGTACTTC.